The clone carrying this T cell receptor beta chain was counted ten times or more. TCRdb re-called the PCR reads through MiXCR. The sample has tens of thousands of clones, 16% seen once; the top ten hold 20% to 25%. This CDR3 comprises 18 residues. The V gene lost 1 base and the J gene lost 2 bases, with 20 bases spanning the gap. Germline loops: CDR1 LGHDT, CDR2 YNNKEL (reference sequence). Every patient underwent thyroid surgery untreated. This specimen comes from a study of metastatic and nonmetastatic thyroid tumors. Study in general: The authors compared repertoires across blood and tumor or nodule tissue from malignant and benign thyroid patients.

Sequencing was carried out using blood. The gene calls are TRBV3-1 and TRBJ2-5; D is perhaps TRBD2 (6 bases). The receptor was isolated from a female donor with papillary thyroid cancer or a benign thyroid nodule (not recorded which). Some clones in this sample may be carry-over from other donors' samples. CDR3 residues: CASSQGKGSGNRQETQYF. CDR3 nucleotides: TGTGCCAGCAGCCAAGGAAAGGGTAGCGGAAATAGACAAGAGACCCAGTACTTC.